This TCR beta chain was captured by sequencing in a study of blood T cells in healthy people across ages. The germline gives CDR1 SQVTM, CDR2 ANQGSEA. The CDR3 is 14 amino acids. Trimming left V 8 bases short and J 0 bases short, with 15 bases between. PCR was performed a second time for 7 to 11 cycles using a sample-barcoded 5' primer and a J-beta primer mix. Tags on each cDNA molecule came from a template-switch adaptor with 12 random nucleotides. Each CDR3 protein gets one entry after TCRdb re-called the 5' RACE reads with MiXCR. The data show about 1,400,000 distinct CDR3 sequences, about 40% seen once. Study results and limitations: PBMCs were not sorted, which prevented a conclusive comparison of naive versus antigen-experienced cells. A greater number of naive CD4+ cells and higher diversity distinguished long-lived donors from aged donors. Possibly confounding the expanded clonotype changes was the fact that donor CMV status was unknown.

This clonotype was seen at least ten times. What it binds is not known. The sequencing input was blood. The receptor was isolated from a young woman in good health. The rearrangement uses TRBV29-1 and TRBJ2-3; D possibly corresponds to TRBD2 (7 bases). The CDR3 loop reads CSSPGRGSTDTQYF. The CDR3 nucleotides are TGCAGCTCACCAGGGAGGGGGAGCACAGATACGCAGTATTTT.